This T cell receptor beta chain was identified in a study of control samples from healthy donors and cancer patients. In this sample, this clone turned up a few times. Sequencing was performed with immunoSEQ multiplex PCR; in TCRdb, only in-frame clones are kept and a portion is missing. The table shows over 150,000 clones, with nearly 90% occurring only once. In germline, CDR1 is SGDLS, CDR2 YYNGEE. V gave up 3 bases and J gave up 2 bases, with 17 bases separating them. The CDR3 covers 16 residues. The sequenced sample consisted of blood. This clonotype was sampled from a woman aged 45-65 years in good health. This chain joins TRBV9 and TRBJ1-2, with D maybe TRBD1 (6 bases). The CDR3 here is CASSANRERPNYGYTF. CDR3 nucleotides: TGTGCCAGCAGCGCCAACAGGGAGCGCCCGAACTATGGCTACACCTTC.